This T cell receptor beta chain stems from a study of identical twins. Study-wide findings and caveats: Some out-of-frame alpha sequences were shared by twins, and these showed excess low generation probability. The study drew conclusions from cross-sectional statistical analysis, not from following the same donors.

There are many counts of this clonotype. Its specificity is unknown. TCRdb called the 5' RACE reads again in MiXCR, with one record for every CDR3 protein. The sample consists of 250,000 or so distinct CDR3 sequences, about 13% of them appearing once. The same data also went into a second study, on yellow fever vaccine responses in identical twins.

The TCR originated in a woman younger than 30 in good health. Sequencing was carried out using memory (CD45RO+) T cells sorted from blood.

CDR3 sequence: CACTQGATDTQYF. The DNA for the CDR3 is TGTGCCTGCACGCAGGGGGCCACAGATACGCAGTATTTT. This rearrangement joins TRBV28 to TRBJ2-3, with 8 nucleotides matching TRBD1. The germline CDR1 and CDR2 sequences are MDHEN and SYDVKM. CDR3 length: 13 residues. The V gene end was trimmed by 11 bases and the J gene end by 2 bases; junction bases not matched to a gene: 6.